The 20 T cell receptor beta chains in this list originate from one sample, sequenced in a study of technical replicates of blood from a handful of donors. Sequencing was performed with immunoSEQ multiplex PCR; in TCRdb, only in-frame clones are kept and a portion is missing. The table has just over 95,000 clones, 90% to 97% seen once. Sequenced input: T cells isolated from PBMCs. The receptors here all came from a human donor in good health.

The rearrangement uses TRBV4-1 and TRBJ2-3; 13 positions match TRBD2. CDR3 length: 18 amino acids. V lost 0 bases and J lost 5; bases outside the gene matches: 8. Germline loops: CDR1 MGHRA, CDR2 YSYEKL. CDR3 in amino acids: CASSQDLGLAGAGDTQYF. The CDR3 DNA sequence: TGCGCCAGCAGCCAAGACCTTGGACTAGCGGGGGCGGGAGATACGCAGTATTTT.

V and J are TRBV19 and TRBJ2-5; 9 bases agree with TRBD2. Germline CDR1 reads LNHDA; CDR2 reads SQIVND (reference sequence). Trimming cost V 6 bases and J 2 bases; bases outside gene matches: 10. This CDR3 comprises 16 residues. The CDR3 is CASRKHRTSEQETQYF. The CDR3 region has the DNA TGTGCCAGTAGAAAGCACCGGACTAGCGAGCAAGAGACCCAGTACTTC.

This chain links TRBV11-3 with TRBJ1-1; the match to TRBD1 covers 8 bases. The germline CDR1 and CDR2 sequences are SGHNT and YENEEA. The CDR3 is made up of 14 amino acids. Trimming cost V 6 bases and J 3 bases; bases outside gene matches: 6. The CDR3 coding sequence is TGTGCCAGCAGTTCCCGACAGGGGCACACTGAAGCTTTCTTT. Protein product: CASSSRQGHTEAFF.

V is TRBV19 and J is TRBJ1-2; D is unclear. The CDR3 is 11 residues long. Germline V gives CDR1 LNHDA, CDR2 SQIVND (reference sequence). Trimming removed 5 bases at V and 7 bases at J, with 8 bases between. The CDR3 here is CASSQRVGYTF. The DNA for the CDR3 is TGTGCCAGTAGTCAGAGGGTTGGCTACACCTTC.

CDR3 protein: CASSLTSGVYEQYF. CDR3 in DNA: TGCGCCAGCAGCTTGACTAGCGGAGTCTACGAGCAGTACTTC. The V and J genes are TRBV5-1 and TRBJ2-7; 8 positions agree with TRBD2. Per germline, CDR1 SGHRS and CDR2 YFSETQ. CDR3 length: 14 amino acids. V lost 1 base to trimming and J lost 3 bases; unmatched junction nucleotides: 3.

This chain links TRBV18 with TRBJ2-1; TRBD1 matches at 12 bases. The CDR3 runs to 16 residues. Germline V gene lookup returns CDR1 KGHSH and CDR2 LQKENI. V shed 0 bases, J shed 8 bases, and the junction held 5 bases outside the gene matches. The CDR3 DNA sequence: TGTGCCAGCTCACCACCCGTGGGACAGGGGGCCTATGAGCAGTTCTTC. Translating it yields CASSPPVGQGAYEQFF. Based on the CDR3 plus reference TRBV18 and TRBJ2-1, the full variable domain is NAGVMQNPRHLVRRRGQEARLRCSPMKGHSHVYWYRQLPEEGLKFMVYLQKENIIDESGMPKERFSAEFPKEGPSILRIQQVVRGDSAAYFCASSPPVGQGAYEQFFGPGTRLTVL.

This chain links TRBV7-9 with TRBJ2-7; D may be TRBD2 (5 bases). The CDR3 consists of 14 residues. V shed 5 bases and J shed 2 bases, with 13 bases lying between them. CDR1 and CDR2 from the germline V gene are SEHNR and FQNEAQ (reference sequence). CDR3 in DNA: TGTGCCAGCAGCAAGGACTGGCTACCCTACGAGCAGTACTTC. It translates to CASSKDWLPYEQYF.

This clone was seen a single time. The genes are TRBV7-6 and TRBJ2-7; TRBD1 agrees at 8 bases. The CDR3 runs to 14 residues. Unmatched junction bases numbered 4, after V lost 0 bases and J lost 6 bases. The germline gives CDR1 SGHVS, CDR2 FNYEAQ. CDR3 loop: CASSLAGQGTEQYF. CDR3 nucleotide sequence: TGTGCCAGCAGCTTAGCCGGACAGGGTACCGAGCAGTACTTC.

The chain joins TRBV5-4 to TRBJ2-2; 12 bases agree with TRBD2. With 5 bases clipped from V and 4 bases from J, the junction kept 3 bases outside the gene matches. This CDR3 region has 15 residues. The V gene's germline CDR1 is SGHNT and CDR2 YYREEE (reference sequence). The CDR3, as DNA: TGTGCCAGCAGTACGGGACTAGCGGGCACCGGGGAGCTGTTTTTT. This encodes CASSTGLAGTGELFF.

The chain uses TRBV7-6 and TRBJ1-1; no firm D call. V lost 5 bases, J lost 3 bases, and 13 bases lay in between. Looked up from germline, CDR1 is SGHVS and CDR2 is FNYEAQ. The CDR3 is made up of 14 amino acids. CDR3 residues: CASSPGLGDTEAFF. The CDR3 DNA sequence: TGTGCCAGCAGCCCGGGCCTCGGGGACACTGAAGCTTTCTTT.

CDR3 amino acids: CASSDRAYEQYF. CDR3 bases: TGTGCCAGCAGTGACAGGGCCTACGAGCAGTACTTC. V usage is TRBV6-5 and J usage is TRBJ2-7, with 7 bases that match TRBD1. V dropped 5 bases and J dropped 2; count of bases not matched to a gene: 0. The CDR3 length is 12 residues. Germline values: CDR1 MNHEY, CDR2 SVGAGI.

This clone was counted a single time. The V call is TRBV28, the J call TRBJ2-7; 7 bases map to TRBD1. This CDR3 has 16 amino acids. V was pared by 3 bases and J by 3 bases, with 11 bases of the junction left unmatched. Germline V gene data show CDR1 as MDHEN and CDR2 as SYDVKM. CDR3 region: CASSLSTHRGRYEQYF. CDR3 sequence (DNA): TGTGCCAGCAGTTTGAGTACCCACAGGGGCCGCTACGAGCAGTACTTC.

The chain is built from TRBV7-6 and TRBJ2-3; the match to TRBD2 covers 15 bases. The ends lost 4 bases at V and 2 bases at J; junction bases unmatched: 13. Germline CDR1 SGHVS, CDR2 FNYEAQ. This CDR3 comprises 20 residues. Written as DNA, the CDR3 is TGTGCCAGCAGCTGGATACCGGGACTAGCGGGAGGAGGACTCACAGATACGCAGTATTTT. Its translation is CASSWIPGLAGGGLTDTQYF. Filled out from reference TRBV7-6 and TRBJ2-3, the complete variable domain reads GAGVSQSPRYKVTKRGQDVALRCDPISGHVSLYWYRQALGQGPEFLTYFNYEAQQDKSGLPNDRFSAERPEGSISTLTIQRTEQRDSAMYRCASSWIPGLAGGGLTDTQYFGPGTRLTVL.

Only one count was recorded for this clone. The chain carries TRBV7-8 and TRBJ2-5, with D unclear. V lost 2 bases and J 2 bases, leaving 9 bases between the germline ends. The CDR3 contains 14 residues. CDR1 SGHVS and CDR2 FQNEAQ come from the germline V gene. This CDR3 is CASSLTVNQETQYF. CDR3 coding DNA: TGTGCCAGCAGCTTAACAGTAAATCAAGAGACCCAGTACTTC.

This chain joins TRBV28 and TRBJ2-3, with TRBD2 matching over 11 bases. Germline assignment: CDR1 MDHEN and CDR2 SYDVKM. V was pared by 0 bases and J by 0 bases, with 5 bases of the junction left unmatched. The CDR3 is 18 residues long. CDR3 nucleotide sequence: TGTGCCAGCAGTTTATGGGGAGGGACTAGCGGTAGCACAGATACGCAGTATTTT. As protein: CASSLWGGTSGSTDTQYF.

V gene TRBV29-1 combines with J gene TRBJ1-1, with TRBD1 matching over 8 bases. CDR3 size: 16 residues. Trimming took 5 bases from V and 1 from J; bases not matched to a gene: 12. Germline values: CDR1 SQVTM, CDR2 ANQGSEA. CDR3 bases: TGCAGCGTTCAGGGGGCAAAATGGAGGAAGAACACTGAAGCTTTCTTT. Protein sequence: CSVQGAKWRKNTEAFF.

The chain joins TRBV5-1 to TRBJ1-4; TRBD1 aligns across 8 bases. CDR3 length equals 16 residues. V shed 5 bases, J shed 2 bases, and the junction held 8 bases outside the gene matches. The germline V gene has CDR1 SGHRS and CDR2 YFSETQ. The CDR3 sequence is CASRTQGAGTNEKLFF. In DNA form, the CDR3 reads TGCGCCAGCAGGACCCAGGGGGCAGGCACTAATGAAAAACTGTTTTTT.

The rearrangement links TRBV21-1 to TRBJ1-1; the table gives TRBD1 as D, unverified against the DNA. TRBV21-1 corresponds to a pseudogene. This CDR3 has 17 residues. The CDR3 DNA is TGTGCCAGCAGCAGCGACAGGGACAAAGAAGAACACACTGAAGCTTTCTTT. This codes for CASSSDRDKEEHTEAFF.

This chain joins TRBV7-5 and TRBJ2-1; TRBD2, the table's D call, lacks a check against the DNA. TRBV7-5 is described as a pseudogene. CDR3 size: 17 residues. CDR3 coding DNA: TGTGTCAGTTGGCTAGCGGGGGTTGGTGGCGGGGACAATGAGCAGTTCTTC. As protein: CVSWLAGVGGGDNEQFF.

In its sample, this clone was seen once. V usage is TRBV28 and J usage is TRBJ2-7, with TRBD2 matching 12 bases. This CDR3 has 18 amino acids. Trimming removed 3 bases from V and 3 bases from J; junction bases left unmatched: 12. Germline CDR1 is MDHEN and CDR2 is SYDVKM. CDR3 sequence: CASSLSLGTSGFSYEQYF. The CDR3, as DNA: TGTGCCAGCAGTTTGTCTCTAGGGACTAGCGGGTTTAGCTACGAGCAGTACTTC.